This TCR beta chain was identified in a study of identical twins' blood T cells. CDR1 is DFQATT, CDR2 SNEGSKA, per germline (reference sequence). V dropped 1 base and J dropped 2 bases, with 13 bases sitting between them. There are 15 residues in the CDR3. Study-wide results and caveats: Twins shared about as many clonotypes as their cloneset sizes predicted.

As to this clonotype: The target antigen is unknown.

Donors were six healthy women in three monozygous twin pairs. All three twin pairs grew up together with likely shared infections and vaccines. Each TCR cDNA library carried sample-specific barcodes on both ends. TCRdb recomputed calls from the 5' RACE reads with MiXCR, one row per CDR3 protein. The sample has 350,000 to 400,000 distinct CDR3 sequences, roughly 27% seen once. The sequence derives from a woman between 18 and 55 years old in good health. The sequenced material came from PBMCs. V is TRBV20-1 and J is TRBJ2-3; maybe TRBD2 (6 bases). The CDR3 sequence is CSARVPGRDTDTQYF. The CDR3, as DNA: TGCAGTGCTAGAGTGCCCGGGAGAGACACAGATACGCAGTATTTT.